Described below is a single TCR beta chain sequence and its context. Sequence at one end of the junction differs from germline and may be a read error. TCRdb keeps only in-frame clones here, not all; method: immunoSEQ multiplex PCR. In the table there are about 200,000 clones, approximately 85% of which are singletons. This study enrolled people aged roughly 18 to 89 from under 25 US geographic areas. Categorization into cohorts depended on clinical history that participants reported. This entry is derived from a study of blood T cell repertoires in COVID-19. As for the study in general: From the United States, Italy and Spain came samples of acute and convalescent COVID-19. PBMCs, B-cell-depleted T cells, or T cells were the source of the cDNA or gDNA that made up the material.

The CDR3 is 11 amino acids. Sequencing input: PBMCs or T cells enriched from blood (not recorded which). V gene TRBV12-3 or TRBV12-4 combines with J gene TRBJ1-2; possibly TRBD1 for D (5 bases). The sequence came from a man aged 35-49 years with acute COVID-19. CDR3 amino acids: CASSLEGRVIF. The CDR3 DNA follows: TGTGCCAGCAGTTTAGAGGGCAGGGTGATCTTC.